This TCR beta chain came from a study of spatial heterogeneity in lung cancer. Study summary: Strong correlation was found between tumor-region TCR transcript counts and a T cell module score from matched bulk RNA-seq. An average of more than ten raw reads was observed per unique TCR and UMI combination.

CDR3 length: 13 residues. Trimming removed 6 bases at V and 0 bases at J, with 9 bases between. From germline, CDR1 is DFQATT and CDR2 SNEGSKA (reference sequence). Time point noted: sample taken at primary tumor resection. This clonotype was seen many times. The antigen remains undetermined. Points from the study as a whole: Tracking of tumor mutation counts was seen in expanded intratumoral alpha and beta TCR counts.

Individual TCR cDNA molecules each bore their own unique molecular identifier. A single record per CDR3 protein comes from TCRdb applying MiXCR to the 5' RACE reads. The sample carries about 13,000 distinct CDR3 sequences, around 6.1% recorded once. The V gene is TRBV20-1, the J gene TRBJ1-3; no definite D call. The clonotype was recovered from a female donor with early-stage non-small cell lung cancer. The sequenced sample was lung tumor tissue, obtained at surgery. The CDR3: CSAEGSSGNTIYF. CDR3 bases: TGCAGTGCCGAGGGCAGCTCTGGAAACACCATATATTTT.